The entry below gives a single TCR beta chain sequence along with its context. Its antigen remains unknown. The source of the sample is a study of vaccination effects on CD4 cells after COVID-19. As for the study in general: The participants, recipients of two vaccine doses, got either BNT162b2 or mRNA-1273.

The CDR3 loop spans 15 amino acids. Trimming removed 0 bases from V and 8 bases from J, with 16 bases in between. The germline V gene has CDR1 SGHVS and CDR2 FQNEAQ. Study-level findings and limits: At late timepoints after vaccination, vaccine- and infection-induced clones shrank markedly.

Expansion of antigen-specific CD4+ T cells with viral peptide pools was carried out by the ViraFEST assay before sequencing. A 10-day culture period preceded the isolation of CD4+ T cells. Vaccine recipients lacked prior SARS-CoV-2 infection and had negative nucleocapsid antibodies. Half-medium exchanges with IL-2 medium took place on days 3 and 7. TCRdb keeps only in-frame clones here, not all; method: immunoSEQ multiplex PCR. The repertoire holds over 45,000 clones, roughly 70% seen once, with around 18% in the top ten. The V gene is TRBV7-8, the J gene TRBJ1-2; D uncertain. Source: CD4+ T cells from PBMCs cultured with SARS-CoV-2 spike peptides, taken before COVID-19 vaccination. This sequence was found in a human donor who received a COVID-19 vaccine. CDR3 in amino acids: CASSLAGQVDGGYTF. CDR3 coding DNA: TGTGCCAGCAGCTTAGCAGGCCAGGTTGATGGCGGCTACACCTTC.